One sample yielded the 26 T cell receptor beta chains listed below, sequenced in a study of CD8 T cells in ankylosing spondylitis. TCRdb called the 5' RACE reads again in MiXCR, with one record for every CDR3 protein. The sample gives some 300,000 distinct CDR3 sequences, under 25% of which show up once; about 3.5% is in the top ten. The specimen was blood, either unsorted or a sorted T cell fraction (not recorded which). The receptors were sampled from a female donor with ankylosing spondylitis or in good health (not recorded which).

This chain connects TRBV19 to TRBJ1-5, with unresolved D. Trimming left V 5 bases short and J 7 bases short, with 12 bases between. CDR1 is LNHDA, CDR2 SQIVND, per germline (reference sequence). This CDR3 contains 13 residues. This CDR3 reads CASSEGYEQPQHF. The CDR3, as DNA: TGTGCCAGTAGTGAAGGATACGAACAGCCCCAGCATTTT.

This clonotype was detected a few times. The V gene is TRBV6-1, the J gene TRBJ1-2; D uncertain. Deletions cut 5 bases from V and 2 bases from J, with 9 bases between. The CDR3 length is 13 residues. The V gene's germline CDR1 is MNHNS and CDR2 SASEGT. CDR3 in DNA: TGTGCCAGCAGTACCGGACGGAACTATGGCTACACCTTC. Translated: CASSTGRNYGYTF.

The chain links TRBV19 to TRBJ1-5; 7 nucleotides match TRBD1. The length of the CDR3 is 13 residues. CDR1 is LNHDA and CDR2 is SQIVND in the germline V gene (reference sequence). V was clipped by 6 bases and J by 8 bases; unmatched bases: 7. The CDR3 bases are TGTGCCAGTAGACCTCGGACAGGAAAGCCCCAGCATTTT. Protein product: CASRPRTGKPQHF.

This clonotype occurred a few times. CDR3 bases: TGTGCCAGCAGTCCCTTGGTCGGCCTGGGAGAAAAACTGTTTTTT. This sequence encodes CASSPLVGLGEKLFF. This chain joins TRBV12-3 or TRBV12-4 and TRBJ1-4; D is ambiguous. The CDR3 is 15 residues long. The V end lost 5 bases, the J end lost 8 bases, and 18 bases lay between the germline ends.

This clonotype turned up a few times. CDR3 DNA sequence: TGCAGTGCTAGAGATGGGGGCACTGAAGCTTTCTTT. It is translated as CSARDGGTEAFF. The chain uses TRBV20-1 and TRBJ1-1; D might be TRBD1 (5 bases). Trimming took 0 bases from V and 4 from J, leaving 6 bases between them. The CDR3 spans 12 residues. CDR1 DFQATT and CDR2 SNEGSKA come from the germline V gene (reference sequence).

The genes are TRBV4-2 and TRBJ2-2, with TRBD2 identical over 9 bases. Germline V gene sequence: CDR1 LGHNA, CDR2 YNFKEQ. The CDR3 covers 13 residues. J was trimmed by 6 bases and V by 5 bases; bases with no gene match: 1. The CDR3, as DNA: TGTGCCAGCAGCGGGACTAGCTCCGGGGAGCTGTTTTTT. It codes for CASSGTSSGELFF.

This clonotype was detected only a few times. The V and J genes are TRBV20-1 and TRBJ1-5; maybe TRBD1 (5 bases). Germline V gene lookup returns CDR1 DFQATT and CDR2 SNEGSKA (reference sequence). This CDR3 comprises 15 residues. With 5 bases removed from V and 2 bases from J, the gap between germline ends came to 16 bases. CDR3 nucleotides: TGCAGTGCTCCTTCGGCCGTGGGGGGCAATCAGCCCCAGCATTTT. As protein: CSAPSAVGGNQPQHF.

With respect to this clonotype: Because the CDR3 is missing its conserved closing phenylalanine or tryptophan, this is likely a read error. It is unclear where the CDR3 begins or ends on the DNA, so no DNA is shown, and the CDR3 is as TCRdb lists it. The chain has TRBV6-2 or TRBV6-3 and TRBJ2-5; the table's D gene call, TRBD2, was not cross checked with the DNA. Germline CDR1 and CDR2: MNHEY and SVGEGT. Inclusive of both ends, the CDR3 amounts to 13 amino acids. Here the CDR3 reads CASSSYLGGTPHI.

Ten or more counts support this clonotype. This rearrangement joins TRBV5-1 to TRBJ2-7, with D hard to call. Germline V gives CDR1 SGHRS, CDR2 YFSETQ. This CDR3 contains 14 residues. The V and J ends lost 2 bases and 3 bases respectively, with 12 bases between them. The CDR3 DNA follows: TGCGCCAGCAGCTTACCCGGATCAAGCTACGAGCAGTACTTC. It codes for CASSLPGSSYEQYF.

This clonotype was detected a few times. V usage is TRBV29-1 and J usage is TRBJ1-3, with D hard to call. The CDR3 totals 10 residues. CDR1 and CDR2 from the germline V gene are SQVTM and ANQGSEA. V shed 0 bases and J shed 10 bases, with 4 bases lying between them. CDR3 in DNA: TGCAGCGTTGAAGAAGGGACCATATATTTT. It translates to CSVEEGTIYF.

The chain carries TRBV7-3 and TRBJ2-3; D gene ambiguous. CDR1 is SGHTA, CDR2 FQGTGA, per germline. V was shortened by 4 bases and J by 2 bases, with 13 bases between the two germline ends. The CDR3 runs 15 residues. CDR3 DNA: TGTGCCAGCAGCTACAACAGCTTAGCCACAGATACGCAGTATTTT. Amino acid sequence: CASSYNSLATDTQYF. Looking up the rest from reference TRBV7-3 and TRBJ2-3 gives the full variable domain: GAGVSQTPSNKVTEKGKYVELRCDPISGHTALYWYRQSLGQGPEFLIYFQGTGAADDSGLPNDRFFAVRPEGSVSTLKIQRTERGDSAVYLCASSYNSLATDTQYFGPGTRLTVL.

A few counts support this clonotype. CDR3 nucleotides: TGTGCCAGCAGCTTAACAGGGGGACGAAACACCATATATTTT. Its translation is CASSLTGGRNTIYF. V usage is TRBV7-9 and J usage is TRBJ1-3, with 8 bases fitting TRBD1. This CDR3 spans 14 amino acids. Germline trimming cut 2 bases from V and 5 bases from J; bases unmatched to any gene: 2. In germline, CDR1 is SEHNR, CDR2 FQNEAQ (reference sequence).

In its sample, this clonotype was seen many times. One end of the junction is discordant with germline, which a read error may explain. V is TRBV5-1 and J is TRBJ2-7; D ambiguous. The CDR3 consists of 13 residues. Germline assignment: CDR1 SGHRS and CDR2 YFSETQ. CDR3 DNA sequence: TGTGCCAGCAGCTTAGGTCAGAGCTACGAGCAGTACTTC. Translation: CASSLGQSYEQYF.

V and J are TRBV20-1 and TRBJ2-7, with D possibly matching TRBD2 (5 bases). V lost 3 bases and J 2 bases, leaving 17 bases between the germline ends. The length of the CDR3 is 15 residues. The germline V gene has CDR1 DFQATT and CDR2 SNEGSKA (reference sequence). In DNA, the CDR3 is TGCAGTGCTAGGCGACGTAGCGAGAGTACCTACGAGCAGTACTTC. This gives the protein CSARRRSESTYEQYF.

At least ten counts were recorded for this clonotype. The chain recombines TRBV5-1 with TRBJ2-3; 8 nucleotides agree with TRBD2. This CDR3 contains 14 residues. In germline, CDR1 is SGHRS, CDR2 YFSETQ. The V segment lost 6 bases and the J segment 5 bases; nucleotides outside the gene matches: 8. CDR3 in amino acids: CASTGGLKGDTQYF. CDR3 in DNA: TGCGCCAGCACGGGGGGGCTGAAGGGAGATACGCAGTATTTT.

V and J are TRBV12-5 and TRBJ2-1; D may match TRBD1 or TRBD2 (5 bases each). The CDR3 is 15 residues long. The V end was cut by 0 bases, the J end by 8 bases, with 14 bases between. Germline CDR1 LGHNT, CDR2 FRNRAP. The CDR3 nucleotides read TGTGCTAGTGGTTTGGTAAAGGGGACGGCGTATGAGCAGTTCTTC. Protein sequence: CASGLVKGTAYEQFF.

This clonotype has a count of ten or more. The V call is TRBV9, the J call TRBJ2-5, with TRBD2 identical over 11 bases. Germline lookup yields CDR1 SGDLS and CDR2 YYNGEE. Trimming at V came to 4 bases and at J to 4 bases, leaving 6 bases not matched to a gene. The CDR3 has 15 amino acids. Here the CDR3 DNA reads TGTGCCAGCAGCCCCGGGACTAGCGGTAGAGAGACCCAGTACTTC. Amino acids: CASSPGTSGRETQYF.

CDR3 residues: CASSSVTNQPQHF. The CDR3 DNA reads TGTGCCAGCAGCTCAGTAACAAATCAGCCCCAGCATTTT. V usage is TRBV7-9 and J usage is TRBJ1-5; the D is unclear. This CDR3 contains 13 residues. The V end was cut by 4 bases, the J end by 4 bases, with 8 bases between. Germline CDR1 reads SEHNR; CDR2 reads FQNEAQ (reference sequence). Combining the CDR3 with reference TRBV7-9 and TRBJ1-5 gives the whole variable domain DTGVSQNPRHKITKRGQNVTFRCDPISEHNRLYWYRQTLGQGPEFLTYFQNEAQLEKSRLLSDRFSAERPKGSFSTLEIQRTEQGDSAMYLCASSSVTNQPQHFGDGTRLSIL.

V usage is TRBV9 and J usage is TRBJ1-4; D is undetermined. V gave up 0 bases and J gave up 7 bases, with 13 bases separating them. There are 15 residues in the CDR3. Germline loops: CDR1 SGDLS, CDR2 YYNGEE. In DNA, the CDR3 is TGTGCCAGCAGCGTAGACGGGAACCCTCTTGAAAAACTGTTTTTT. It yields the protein CASSVDGNPLEKLFF.

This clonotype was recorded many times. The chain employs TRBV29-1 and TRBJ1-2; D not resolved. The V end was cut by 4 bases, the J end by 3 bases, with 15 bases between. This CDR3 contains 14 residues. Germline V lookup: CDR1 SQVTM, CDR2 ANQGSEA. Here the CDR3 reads CSVAAGRTYYGYTF. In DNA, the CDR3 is TGCAGCGTTGCGGCCGGCAGGACCTACTATGGCTACACCTTC.

CDR3 loop: CASSFSGRVNEQFF. DNA of the CDR3: TGTGCCAGCAGCTTCAGCGGGAGGGTAAATGAGCAGTTCTTC. The chain is built from TRBV7-3 and TRBJ2-1, with 10 bases matching TRBD2. With 3 bases clipped from V and 7 bases from J, the junction kept 3 bases outside the gene matches. Germline-derived CDR1 and CDR2 are SGHTA and FQGTGA. The CDR3 has 14 amino acids.

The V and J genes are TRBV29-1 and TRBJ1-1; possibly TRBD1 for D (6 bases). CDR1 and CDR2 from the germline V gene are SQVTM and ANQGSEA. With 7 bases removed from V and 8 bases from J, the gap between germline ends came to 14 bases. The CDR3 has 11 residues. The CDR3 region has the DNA TGCAGCGAGGGGGGGCCAGGAGAAGCTTTCTTT. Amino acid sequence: CSEGGPGEAFF.

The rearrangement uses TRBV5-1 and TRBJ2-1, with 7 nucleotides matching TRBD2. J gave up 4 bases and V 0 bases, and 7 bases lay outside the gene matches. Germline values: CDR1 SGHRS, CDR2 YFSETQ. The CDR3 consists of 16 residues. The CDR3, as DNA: TGCGCCAGCAGCTTGGGTGGTAGCGGGTATTACAATGAGCAGTTCTTC. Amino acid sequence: CASSLGGSGYYNEQFF. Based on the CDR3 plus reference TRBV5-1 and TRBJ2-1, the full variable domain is KAGVTQTPRYLIKTRGQQVTLSCSPISGHRSVSWYQQTPGQGLQFLFEYFSETQRNKGNFPGRFSGRQFSNSRSEMNVSTLELGDSALYLCASSLGGSGYYNEQFFGPGTRLTVL.

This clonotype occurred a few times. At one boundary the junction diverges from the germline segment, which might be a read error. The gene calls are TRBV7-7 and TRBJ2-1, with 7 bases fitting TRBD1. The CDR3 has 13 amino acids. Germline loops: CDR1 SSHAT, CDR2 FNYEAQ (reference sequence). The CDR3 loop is CASSKDRVNEQFF. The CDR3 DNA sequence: TGTGCTAGCAGCAAAGACAGGGTCAATGAGCAGTTCTTC.

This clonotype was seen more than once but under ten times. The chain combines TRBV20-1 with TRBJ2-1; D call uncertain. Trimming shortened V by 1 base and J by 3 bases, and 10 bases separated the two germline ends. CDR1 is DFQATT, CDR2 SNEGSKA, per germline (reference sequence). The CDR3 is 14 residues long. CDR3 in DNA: TGCAGTGCTAGAGGCGTTCCGGTCTACAATGAGCAGTTCTTC. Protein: CSARGVPVYNEQFF.

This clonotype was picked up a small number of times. CDR3 in amino acids: CASSLKGGNYGYTF. The CDR3, as DNA: TGTGCCAGCAGTTTGAAGGGTGGTAACTATGGCTACACCTTC. V is TRBV27 and J is TRBJ1-2; D is unresolved. Trimming cost V 3 bases and J 1 base, with 9 bases left between them. The CDR3 consists of 14 residues. Germline loops: CDR1 MNHEY, CDR2 SMNVEV (reference sequence).